Presented here are 20 T cell receptor beta chains from one specimen sequenced in a study of identical twins. One entry per CDR3 protein results from TCRdb running MiXCR on the 5' RACE reads. Of roughly 710,000 distinct CDR3 sequences listed, around 6% are singletons. The sample taken for sequencing was naive T cells sorted from blood. These TCRs come from a man aged 18 to 29 in good health.

In its sample, this clonotype was seen a few times. As DNA, the CDR3 is TGCAGTGCTAGGAATTCAGGAGAGCAGTTCTTC. As protein: CSARNSGEQFF. This rearrangement joins TRBV20-1 to TRBJ2-1; D not certain. V was shortened by 3 bases and J by 10 bases, with 10 bases between the two germline ends. Germline CDR1 reads DFQATT; CDR2 reads SNEGSKA (reference sequence). The CDR3 totals 11 residues.

This clonotype came up a few times. This chain joins TRBV5-1 and TRBJ1-1; 11 nucleotides line up with TRBD1. The CDR3 length is 15 residues. V lost 4 bases and J lost 5; bases outside the gene matches: 7. Germline-derived CDR1 and CDR2 are SGHRS and YFSETQ. The CDR3 DNA reads TGCGCCAGCAGCACGATCGGACAGGGGGCGACTGAAGCTTTCTTT. This gives the protein CASSTIGQGATEAFF.

The V gene is TRBV6-2 or TRBV6-3, the J gene TRBJ2-1; 8 bases are a match to TRBD1. The CDR3 is 14 amino acids. Germline V lookup: CDR1 MNHEY, CDR2 SVGEGT. With V trimmed by 6 bases and J by 2 bases, 3 bases remained unmatched. As DNA, the CDR3 is TGTGCCAGCAGACTACAGGGGGCCTACAATGAGCAGTTCTTC. This sequence encodes CASRLQGAYNEQFF.

Only a few counts were recorded for this clonotype. The chain carries TRBV12-3 or TRBV12-4 and TRBJ2-3, with D perhaps matching TRBD2 (5 bases). CDR3 size: 13 residues. V lost 5 bases and J 5 bases, leaving 11 bases between the germline ends. CDR3 region: CASSTSREDTQYF. The CDR3 nucleotides are TGTGCCAGCAGTACTAGTAGGGAAGATACGCAGTATTTT.

This clonotype was counted ten times or more. The J gene is TRBJ2-7, the V gene TRBV7-2; D is unclear. Trimming took off 8 bases at V and 3 bases at J, with 11 bases between the two ends. Germline V gives CDR1 SGHTA, CDR2 FQGNSA. The CDR3 runs 12 residues. CDR3 DNA sequence: TGTGCCAGCGGTAGAGGAAACTACGAGCAGTACTTC. Translation gives CASGRGNYEQYF.

This clonotype showed up just a few times. This rearrangement joins TRBV29-1 to TRBJ2-7, with TRBD1 matching over 7 bases. Losses at the gene ends were 6 bases for V and 4 bases for J; bases not matched to a gene: 6. Germline assignment: CDR1 SQVTM and CDR2 ANQGSEA. The CDR3 covers 12 residues. The CDR3 reads CSVTGTAYEQYF. The CDR3 coding sequence is TGCAGCGTAACCGGGACAGCATACGAGCAGTACTTC.

This clonotype was counted at least ten times. The V call is TRBV12-3 or TRBV12-4, the J call TRBJ1-6; 9 bases are shared with TRBD1. The J segment lost 9 bases and the V segment lost 5 bases, leaving 11 bases of the junction unmatched. CDR3 size: 16 residues. CDR3 nucleotide sequence: TGTGCCAGCAGTCCAACGCGACAGGGGGTTTTTTCACCCCTCCACTTT. Translating gives CASSPTRQGVFSPLHF.

The CDR3 sequence: CASSYRFLGTSYEQYF. The CDR3 DNA is TGTGCCAGCAGTTACAGGTTCCTGGGAACTTCGTACGAGCAGTACTTC. V is TRBV6-5 and J is TRBJ2-7; D is ambiguous. The CDR3 extends over 16 amino acids. Trimming removed 2 bases from V and 4 bases from J, with 18 bases in between. The germline CDR1 and CDR2 sequences are MNHEY and SVGAGI.

This rearrangement joins TRBV9 to TRBJ1-1; D might be TRBD1 (5 bases). The CDR3 is made up of 17 amino acids. V lost 0 bases, J lost 0 bases, and 15 bases lay in between. Germline CDR1 SGDLS, CDR2 YYNGEE. The CDR3 spells CASSVGAGTVMNTEAFF. CDR3 in DNA: TGTGCCAGCAGCGTAGGGGCTGGGACGGTTATGAACACTGAAGCTTTCTTT.

V usage is TRBV20-1 and J usage is TRBJ2-7; D might be TRBD2 (5 bases). Trimming took 1 base from V and 4 from J, leaving 5 bases between them. From germline, CDR1 is DFQATT and CDR2 SNEGSKA (reference sequence). CDR3 length equals 11 residues. In DNA, the CDR3 is TGCAGTGCTAGAGGAGGGTACGAGCAGTACGTC. Protein: CSARGGYEQYV.

This clonotype has ten or more counts. This chain joins TRBV28 and TRBJ2-7; TRBD1 matches 8 bases. This CDR3 is built from 18 residues. The V gene's germline CDR1 is MDHEN and CDR2 SYDVKM. J gave up 3 bases and V 6 bases, and 19 bases lay outside the gene matches. DNA for the CDR3: TGTGCCAGCAGCCAGCCAGTTCCAAAGCAGGGGGCGCGCTACGAGCAGTACTTC. Translated, it gives CASSQPVPKQGARYEQYF.

This clonotype showed up many times. The V call is TRBV12-3 or TRBV12-4, the J call TRBJ1-6; unclear D gene. CDR3 size: 13 residues. The V end lost 4 bases, the J end lost 14 bases, and 15 bases lay between the germline ends. CDR3 residues: CASSSPRIFTLHF. The CDR3 region has the DNA TGTGCCAGCAGTTCTCCTCGAATCTTCACCCTCCACTTT.

In its sample, this clonotype was seen a few times. The chain employs TRBV19 and TRBJ2-1; TRBD2 aligns across 9 bases. V was clipped by 10 bases and J by 4 bases; unmatched bases: 11. The length of the CDR3 is 15 residues. Germline CDR1 is LNHDA and CDR2 is SQIVND (reference sequence). In DNA form, the CDR3 reads TGTGCCACCAGGCGCACTAGCGGGCATTACAATGAGCAGTTCTTC. Amino acid sequence: CATRRTSGHYNEQFF.

The rearrangement links TRBV5-1 to TRBJ1-4; the match to TRBD1 covers 10 bases. V was pared by 4 bases and J by 7 bases, with 10 bases of the junction left unmatched. CDR3 length: 16 residues. Germline V gene data show CDR1 as SGHRS and CDR2 as YFSETQ. CDR3 sequence reads: CASSTGGQGFGEKLFF. For the CDR3, the DNA is TGCGCCAGCAGCACCGGGGGACAGGGGTTTGGTGAAAAACTGTTTTTT.

This clonotype showed up just a few times. The chain carries TRBV28 and TRBJ2-5; the match to TRBD1 covers 9 bases. With V trimmed by 2 bases and J by 5 bases, 6 bases remained unmatched. This CDR3 contains 15 residues. Per germline, CDR1 MDHEN and CDR2 SYDVKM. The CDR3 region is CASSLGQGIAETQYF. CDR3 in DNA: TGTGCCAGCAGTTTAGGACAGGGGATTGCGGAGACCCAGTACTTC.

The table lists this clonotype with many counts. The chain joins TRBV28 to TRBJ2-5; no reliable D call. The ends were cut back, 8 bases at V and 5 bases at J, with 6 bases in the middle. Per germline, CDR1 MDHEN and CDR2 SYDVKM. This CDR3 contains 10 residues. This chain's CDR3 is CASRRETQYF. CDR3 DNA sequence: TGTGCCAGCCGCCGGGAGACCCAGTACTTC.

This clonotype was picked up many times. The rearrangement uses TRBV12-3 or TRBV12-4 and TRBJ1-5; D is uncertain. The CDR3 covers 14 residues. V was clipped by 0 bases and J by 3 bases, with 6 bases between them. CDR3 sequence: CASSLAATNQPQHF. The CDR3 nucleotides read TGTGCCAGCAGTTTAGCGGCCACCAATCAGCCCCAGCATTTT.

The chain uses TRBV14 and TRBJ2-1, with D perhaps matching TRBD2 (6 bases). The CDR3 consists of 16 residues. Germline V lookup: CDR1 SGHDN, CDR2 FVKESK. The V gene lost 0 bases and the J gene lost 4 bases, with 13 bases spanning the gap. The CDR3 sequence: CASSQDFLARYNEQFF. The CDR3 nucleotides are TGTGCCAGCAGCCAAGATTTTCTAGCGAGGTACAATGAGCAGTTCTTC.

This clonotype was detected a few times. The V call is TRBV12-3 or TRBV12-4, the J call TRBJ2-2; 14 positions agree with TRBD2. Germline trimming cut 6 bases from V and 5 bases from J; bases unmatched to any gene: 5. The CDR3 has 16 amino acids. CDR3 bases: TGTGCCAGCAGGCTGGGACTAGCGGGAGTTACCGGGGAGCTGTTTTTT. Translating it yields CASRLGLAGVTGELFF.

This clonotype was seen ten or more times. The chain uses TRBV29-1 and TRBJ2-3; 9 bases are shared with TRBD1. Per germline, CDR1 SQVTM and CDR2 ANQGSEA. J was trimmed by 4 bases and V by 7 bases; bases with no gene match: 6. The CDR3 totals 13 residues. CDR3 nucleotides: TGCAGCGCCCCCGGGACAGGGTCAGATACGCAGTATTTT. It encodes CSAPGTGSDTQYF.